The text below deals with one T cell receptor beta chain. What it binds is not known. Germline V gene lookup returns CDR1 ENHRY and CDR2 SYGVKD. The trim removed 5 bases at V and 2 bases at J, leaving 2 bases unmatched. This CDR3 has 15 amino acids. PCR involved 60 Vbeta and 13 Jbeta primers. The assay was immunoSEQ multiplex PCR, and TCRdb's table has in-frame clones only and misses some. Among fewer than 130,000 clones listed, around 86% were seen once. This specimen belongs to a study of cytomegalovirus exposure and HLA in healthy donors. Study-wide results and caveats: In an earlier analysis, most TCR beta V segments were productive about 87% or about 30% of the time. TCR beta V- and J-gene trimming, according to a later analysis, was linked to a missense DCLRE1C variant. Judged likely to be a sequencing artifact was a cluster of highly shared sequence variants.

Healthy bone marrow donors made up the donor group. The specimen was PBMCs. The source is a man aged 35 to 55 in good health and CMV-seronegative. The gene calls are TRBV10-3 and TRBJ2-3; 12 bases are a match to TRBD2. CDR3 nucleotides: TGTGCCATCAGTCTAGCGGGGGGGTTCACAGATACGCAGTATTTT. Translation: CAISLAGGFTDTQYF.